One sample yielded the 17 T cell receptor beta chains listed below, sequenced in a study of blood T cell repertoires in COVID-19. TCRdb's table, derived via immunoSEQ multiplex PCR, lists solely in-frame clones and lacks some. Of 70,000 to 95,000 clones listed, about 81% are singletons. The specimen sequenced was peripheral blood. The source is a human donor in a cohort sampled during active COVID-19.

The rearrangement joins TRBV7-2 to TRBJ2-5; maybe TRBD2 (6 bases). The CDR3 has 15 amino acids. V was cut by 0 bases and J by 2 bases, with 10 bases left in between. Germline CDR1 SGHTA, CDR2 FQGNSA. CDR3 loop: CASSLAFAGQETQYF. CDR3 DNA sequence: TGTGCCAGCAGCTTAGCCTTTGCGGGGCAAGAGACCCAGTACTTC.

The genes are TRBV11-3 and TRBJ2-2; 10 bases agree with TRBD1. The CDR3 is 14 residues long. In germline, CDR1 is SGHNT, CDR2 YENEEA. V gave up 5 bases and J gave up 6 bases; unmatched junction bases: 3. In DNA form, the CDR3 reads TGTGCCAGCAGCCCTGGACAGGGGGCCGGGGAGCTGTTTTTT. Amino acids: CASSPGQGAGELFF.

The CDR3 spells CATKGTSGYNEQFF. Written as DNA, the CDR3 is TGTGCCACCAAGGGGACTAGCGGTTACAATGAGCAGTTCTTC. The J gene is TRBJ2-1, the V gene TRBV6-6; the match to TRBD2 covers 11 bases. The V segment lost 10 bases and the J segment 4 bases; nucleotides outside the gene matches: 6. Germline assignment: CDR1 MNHNY and CDR2 SVGAGI (reference sequence). This CDR3 is built from 14 residues.

The chain couples TRBV5-4 to TRBJ1-2; unclear D gene. CDR3 length: 13 amino acids. From germline, CDR1 is SGHNT and CDR2 YYREEE (reference sequence). V was pared by 2 bases and J by 3 bases, with 8 bases between. CDR3 protein: CASSLAPDYGYTF. The CDR3 DNA reads TGTGCCAGCAGCTTAGCGCCAGACTATGGCTACACCTTC.

This clone turned up a few times. The chain joins TRBV3-1 (or the pseudogene TRBV3-2) to TRBJ1-6; TRBD1 matches at 10 bases. V trimming: 4 bases; J trimming: 3 bases; junction bases outside the gene matches: 9. This CDR3 comprises 18 residues. Per germline, CDR1 LGHDT and CDR2 YNNKEL (reference sequence). The CDR3 DNA sequence: TGTGCCAGCAGCCCAGAAGGGGGACAGGGGTACTATAATTCACCCCTCCACTTT. This sequence encodes CASSPEGGQGYYNSPLHF.

The V gene is TRBV5-1, the J gene TRBJ2-5; 10 nucleotides line up with TRBD1. The V gene end was trimmed by 5 bases and the J gene end by 2 bases; junction bases not matched to a gene: 9. The germline V gene encodes CDR1 SGHRS and CDR2 YFSETQ. The CDR3 contains 16 residues. The CDR3 DNA sequence: TGCGCCAGCAGTCCGATCGGGACAGGGGAACAAGAGACCCAGTACTTC. This codes for CASSPIGTGEQETQYF.

This clone appeared once. This chain links TRBV7-8 with TRBJ1-6, with 7 bases identical to TRBD1. The CDR3 extends over 14 amino acids. V shed 5 bases, J shed 4 bases, and the junction held 2 bases outside the gene matches. Germline CDR1 SGHVS, CDR2 FQNEAQ. DNA for the CDR3: TGTGCCAGCAGCCGGGACAGTTATAATTCACCCCTCCACTTT. Its protein product is CASSRDSYNSPLHF.

The chain recombines TRBV7-8 with TRBJ2-7; TRBD1 matches 10 bases. The CDR3 is 16 amino acids. The junction had 7 bases not matched to a gene; V was cut back by 4 bases and J by 1 base. The V gene's germline CDR1 is SGHVS and CDR2 FQNEAQ. As DNA, the CDR3 is TGTGCCAGCAGCTCATCGAGGGACAGGGGTTCCTACGAGCAGTACTTC. Protein product: CASSSSRDRGSYEQYF.

This clone has only one observation. This rearrangement joins TRBV6-5 to TRBJ1-1, with D unresolved. The length of the CDR3 is 13 residues. Deletions cut 6 bases from V and 4 bases from J, with 12 bases between. Germline CDR1 is MNHEY and CDR2 is SVGAGI. CDR3 DNA: TGTGCCAGCAGGGCTGGGGAGGCCACTGAAGCTTTCTTT. Protein sequence: CASRAGEATEAFF.

The chain uses TRBV7-3 and TRBJ2-7; TRBD1 matches 8 bases. Germline V gene sequence: CDR1 SGHTA, CDR2 FQGTGA. The CDR3 has 15 amino acids. V shed 5 bases, J shed 1 base, and the junction held 7 bases outside the gene matches. CDR3 protein: CASSLGQVPSYEQYF. CDR3 in DNA: TGTGCCAGCAGCCTGGGACAGGTACCTTCCTACGAGCAGTACTTC.

The chain carries TRBV29-1 and TRBJ1-4; D possibly corresponds to TRBD1 (6 bases). The germline V gene encodes CDR1 SQVTM and CDR2 ANQGSEA. The CDR3 consists of 12 residues. With 7 bases removed from V and 8 bases from J, the gap between germline ends came to 14 bases. In DNA, the CDR3 is TGCAGCGGAAAACAGGGAAACGAAAAACTGTTTTTT. Protein: CSGKQGNEKLFF.

The rearrangement links TRBV5-1 to TRBJ1-2; 7 positions agree with TRBD1. The ends lost 2 bases at V and 6 bases at J; junction bases unmatched: 7. Per germline, CDR1 SGHRS and CDR2 YFSETQ. The CDR3 runs to 14 residues. The chain's CDR3 is CASSLTGVEDGYTF. CDR3 sequence (DNA): TGCGCCAGCAGCTTAACAGGGGTAGAAGATGGCTACACCTTC.

This clone was found a few times. The chain has TRBV4-1 and TRBJ1-6, with unresolved D. Trimming took off 2 bases at V and 9 bases at J, with 5 bases between the two ends. The CDR3 is 12 residues long. The germline CDR1 and CDR2 sequences are MGHRA and YSYEKL. The DNA for the CDR3 is TGCGCCAGCAGCCAAAGCCCTTCACCCCTCCACTTT. This encodes CASSQSPSPLHF.

This clone was counted only a few times. The chain couples TRBV7-3 to TRBJ1-2; tentative D call: TRBD1 (6 bases). The CDR3 is 13 residues long. Trimming cost V 5 bases and J 6 bases, with 13 bases left between them. CDR1 is SGHTA, CDR2 FQGTGA, per germline. In nucleotides, the CDR3 is TGTGCCAGCAGCCCTATACAGGGTCATGGCTACACCTTC. Its translation is CASSPIQGHGYTF.

This rearrangement joins TRBV10-3 to TRBJ2-1; 9 nucleotides line up with TRBD2. From germline, CDR1 is ENHRY and CDR2 SYGVKD. Trimming removed 0 bases from V and 10 bases from J; junction bases left unmatched: 10. The CDR3 has 16 amino acids. The CDR3: CAISESSGGNPREQFF. The CDR3 nucleotides are TGTGCCATCAGTGAGTCTAGCGGGGGAAACCCGAGGGAGCAGTTCTTC.

This clone has just one count. The J gene is TRBJ1-1, the V gene TRBV7-6, with a weak D call TRBD1 (6 bases). The CDR3 contains 15 residues. CDR1 and CDR2 (germline): SGHVS, FNYEAQ. The V and J ends lost 5 bases and 3 bases respectively, with 16 bases between them. CDR3 nucleotides: TGTGCCAGCAGCCTGCGACAGGACATTTACACTGAAGCTTTCTTT. Its protein is CASSLRQDIYTEAFF.

This chain connects TRBV4-3 to TRBJ1-1, with 7 bases fitting TRBD1. After removal of 0 bases from V and 3 bases from J, the junction contained 10 bases not matched to a gene. This CDR3 is 17 amino acids long. Germline lookup yields CDR1 LGHNA and CDR2 YSLEER. CDR3 sequence reads: CASSQDLTRTGDTEAFF. Here the CDR3 DNA reads TGCGCCAGCAGCCAAGATTTAACCCGAACAGGGGACACTGAAGCTTTCTTT.